Listed here are 14 T cell receptor beta chains from one sample, sequenced in a study of tumor-infiltrating lymphocytes in oesophageal squamous cell carcinoma. In TCRdb, the PCR reads were re-called with MiXCR into one record per CDR3 protein. Among about 20,000 distinct CDR3 sequences listed, more than 40% were seen once. The sequenced material came from normal esophageal tissue next to the tumor. Every receptor here comes from a male donor with esophageal squamous cell carcinoma.

This clonotype appeared a few times. This CDR3 reads CASSLVGTGGFTDTQYF. The CDR3 nucleotides read TGTGCCAGCAGCTTAGTTGGGACAGGGGGTTTCACAGATACGCAGTATTTT. This chain uses TRBV7-2 with TRBJ2-3; the match to TRBD1 covers 11 bases. Germline V gene data show CDR1 as SGHTA and CDR2 as FQGNSA. The CDR3 covers 17 residues. The J segment lost 2 bases and the V segment lost 1 base, leaving 5 bases of the junction unmatched.

By sample fraction, this clonotype is medium-sized (0.01 to 0.1%). The chain uses TRBV7-3 and TRBJ2-7; TRBD2 matches 8 bases. The CDR3 is 19 residues long. CDR1 is SGHTA and CDR2 is FQGTGA in the germline V gene. V was clipped by 4 bases and J by 5 bases; unmatched bases: 22. The CDR3 DNA reads as TGTGCCAGCAGCTCCCTTCCCCTATCTAGCGGGTCTTCACTCGACGAGCAGTACTTC. It encodes CASSSLPLSSGSSLDEQYF.

This clonotype was observed a handful of times. The V and J genes are TRBV14 and TRBJ2-5; D is unclear. Per the germline V gene, CDR1 is SGHDN and CDR2 is FVKESK. V was pared by 1 base and J by 2 bases, with 8 bases between. The CDR3 extends over 14 amino acids. In DNA form, the CDR3 reads TGTGCCAGCAGCCAAGGTGTTCGGCAAGAGACCCAGTACTTC. Encoded protein: CASSQGVRQETQYF.

With respect to this clonotype: The final CDR3 position lacks the conserved phenylalanine or tryptophan, pointing to a likely read error. The DNA is left out, because the CDR3 cannot be placed on it with certainty; the CDR3 is given as TCRdb lists it. The genes are TRBV7-3 and TRBJ1-3. Germline V lookup: CDR1 SGHTA, CDR2 FQGTGA. From its first to its last residue, the CDR3 has 9 amino acids. CDR3 amino acids: CASSLAGLL.

This clonotype was detected many times. This chain uses TRBV5-1 with TRBJ2-7, with D tentatively TRBD2 (6 bases). The CDR3 runs 15 residues. CDR1 and CDR2 from the germline V gene are SGHRS and YFSETQ. With 4 bases removed from V and 4 bases from J, the gap between germline ends came to 18 bases. CDR3 protein: CASSLGGSPLYEQYF. For the CDR3, the DNA is TGCGCCAGCAGCCTCGGGGGATCGCCCCTTTACGAGCAGTACTTC.

For this clonotype: The final CDR3 position lacks the conserved phenylalanine or tryptophan, pointing to a likely read error. The DNA is omitted, as the CDR3 cannot be located on it reliably, and the CDR3 follows TCRdb's listing. This chain uses TRBV12-2 with TRBJ1-1; the D call in the table, TRBD1, was not verified against the DNA. TRBV12-2 is shown as a pseudogene. 20 amino acids form the CDR3, both terminal residues included. CDR3 amino acids: CASRLAHSGTELTMSSSSAP.

The V call is TRBV6-1, the J call TRBJ2-3, with D unclear. With 1 base removed from V and 0 bases from J, the gap between germline ends came to 14 bases. Looked up from germline, CDR1 is MNHNS and CDR2 is SASEGT. The CDR3 extends over 17 amino acids. CDR3 sequence: CASSEEPTSSSTDTQYF. The CDR3 nucleotides are TGTGCCAGCAGTGAAGAACCAACCTCCAGTAGCACAGATACGCAGTATTTT.

This clonotype appeared a few times. The chain is built from TRBV6-1 and TRBJ2-5; 8 positions agree with TRBD2. TRBJ2-1 matches the DNA end more closely, so the J call is doubtful. The CDR3 consists of 12 residues. The germline CDR1 and CDR2 sequences are MNHNS and SASEGT. CDR3 sequence: CASWTSRNEQFF. CDR3 coding DNA: TGTGCCAGCTGGACTAGCCGCAATGAGCAGTTCTTC.

This clonotype was seen ten or more times. The V gene is TRBV6-1, the J gene TRBJ1-1; D ambiguous. This CDR3 has 14 residues. The V end was cut by 3 bases, the J end by 5 bases, with 13 bases between. Germline CDR1 is MNHNS and CDR2 is SASEGT. The CDR3 coding sequence is TGTGCCAGCAGTGACCAGGTAGGACGTACTGAAGCTTTCTTT. It encodes CASSDQVGRTEAFF.

For this clonotype: Without the conserved terminal phenylalanine or tryptophan, this CDR3 likely stems from a read error. The DNA is left out, because the CDR3 cannot be placed on it with certainty; the CDR3 is given as TCRdb lists it. The chain is built from TRBV4-1 and TRBJ2-6; the table's TRBD1 call for D was not verified on the DNA. The CDR3 totals 8 residues, both ends included. Germline lookup yields CDR1 MGHRA and CDR2 YSYEKL. The CDR3 protein is CASSQEGV.

In this sample, this clonotype turned up many times. J is TRBJ2-7 and V is TRBV6-1; D tentatively reads TRBD1 or TRBD2 (6 bases each). The CDR3 contains 15 residues. Germline values: CDR1 MNHNS, CDR2 SASEGT. Trimming took 6 bases from V and 0 from J, leaving 15 bases between them. Here the CDR3 reads CASRQGLGGSYEQYF. CDR3 DNA: TGTGCCAGCAGGCAGGGGTTGGGGGGCTCCTACGAGCAGTACTTC.

The chain combines TRBV12-3 or TRBV12-4 with TRBJ1-1; D unclear. The J call may be in error: the DNA end matches TRBJ2-5 better. The CDR3 is 14 amino acids. CDR3 protein: CASSLTASQETQYF. As DNA, the CDR3 is TGTGCCAGCAGTTTAACGGCATCCCAAGAGACCCAGTACTTC.

The chain uses TRBV7-1 and TRBJ2-5, with D perhaps TRBD2 (6 bases). TRBV7-1 is an open reading frame, and its role is uncertain. Deletions cut 5 bases from V and 2 bases from J, with 9 bases between. CDR3 length equals 13 residues. CDR3 in amino acids: CASSPDYQETQYF. For the CDR3, the DNA is TGTGCCAGCAGCCCGGACTATCAAGAGACCCAGTACTTC.

The J gene is TRBJ2-1, the V gene TRBV7-8; possible D gene TRBD2, 6 bases. V was cut by 1 base and J by 8 bases, with 12 bases left in between. The CDR3 consists of 14 residues. Germline CDR1 and CDR2: SGHVS and FQNEAQ. The CDR3 sequence is CASSLVGLNDEQFF. The CDR3 DNA follows: TGTGCCAGCAGCTTAGTTGGACTAAACGATGAGCAGTTCTTC.